This TCR beta chain derives from a study of blood T cell repertoires in COVID-19. This CDR3 spans 16 amino acids. CDR1 and CDR2 (germline): SGHDT, YYEEEE. V trimming: 4 bases; J trimming: 0 bases; junction bases outside the gene matches: 7. The repertoire was sequenced with immunoSEQ multiplex PCR; TCRdb's copy has only in-frame clones and lacks some. Of tens of thousands of clones listed, under 85% are singletons. The chain combines TRBV5-6 with TRBJ2-3, with 8 bases matching TRBD2. This TCR came from a human donor in a cohort sampled during active COVID-19. Input material: peripheral blood. CDR3 bases: TGTGCCAGCAGCCTAGCTAGCGGGTCGAGCACAGATACGCAGTATTTT. Translated: CASSLASGSSTDTQYF.